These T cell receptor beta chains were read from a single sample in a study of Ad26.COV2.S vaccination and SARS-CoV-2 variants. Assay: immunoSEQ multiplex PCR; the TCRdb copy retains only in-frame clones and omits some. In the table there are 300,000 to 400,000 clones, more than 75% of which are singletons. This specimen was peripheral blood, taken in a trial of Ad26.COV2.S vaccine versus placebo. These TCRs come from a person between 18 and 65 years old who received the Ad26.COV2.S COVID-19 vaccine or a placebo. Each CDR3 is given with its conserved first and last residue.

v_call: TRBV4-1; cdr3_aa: CASSPGGYGETQYF
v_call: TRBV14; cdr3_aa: CASSVTGTGFEKLFF
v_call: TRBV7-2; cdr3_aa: CASSLEGGRTYGYTF
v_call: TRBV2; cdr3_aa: CASMVGGPYEQYF
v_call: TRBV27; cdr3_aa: CASSFGNRWTGKEKLFF
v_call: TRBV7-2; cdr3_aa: CASSGDPGDQPQHF
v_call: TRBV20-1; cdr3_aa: CSARRGYEQYF
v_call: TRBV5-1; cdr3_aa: CASSLGSTGELFF
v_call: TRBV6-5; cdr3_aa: CASGVNTEAFF
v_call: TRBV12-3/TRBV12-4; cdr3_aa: CASSFTLNTEAFF
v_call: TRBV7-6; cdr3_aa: CASSLGVTGGYEQFF
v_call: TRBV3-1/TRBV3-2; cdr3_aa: CASSLTNTGQGFPYEQYF
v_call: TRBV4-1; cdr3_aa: CASSHVGDYYGYTF
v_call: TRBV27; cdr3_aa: CASSSLDRGGYGNTIYF
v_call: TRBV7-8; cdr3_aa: CASVSRASGVNNEQFF
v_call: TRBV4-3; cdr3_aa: CASSQRLVRETQYF
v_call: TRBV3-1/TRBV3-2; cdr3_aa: CASSQGPGQGNTEAFF
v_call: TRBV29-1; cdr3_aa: CSVRDSRDTIYF
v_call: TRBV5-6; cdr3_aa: CASRPRDRNSYEQYF
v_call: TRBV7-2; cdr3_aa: CASSFTGTDTQYF
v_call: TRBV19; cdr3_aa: CASSISSGTQISTDTQYF
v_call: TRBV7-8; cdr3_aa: CASSWTRSDTEAFF
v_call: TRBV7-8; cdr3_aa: CASSLGSGTTF
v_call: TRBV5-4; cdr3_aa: CASSSQGATNEKLFF
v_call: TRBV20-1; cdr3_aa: CTLGGYTEAFF
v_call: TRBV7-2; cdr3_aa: CASSLGSAYEQYF
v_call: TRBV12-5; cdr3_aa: CASGLLGWNTQYF
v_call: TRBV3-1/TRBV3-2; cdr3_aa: CASSRSETYEQYF
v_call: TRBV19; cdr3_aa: CATRGTSGNANTGELFF
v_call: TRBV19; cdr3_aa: CASDTLRSNQPQHF
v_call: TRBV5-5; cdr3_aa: CASSTDSGNTEAFF
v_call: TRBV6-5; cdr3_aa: CASRQVVFYGYTF
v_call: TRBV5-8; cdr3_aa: CASSPRGGGETQYF
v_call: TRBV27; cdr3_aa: CASSLPNFRDSGILYPNYGYTF
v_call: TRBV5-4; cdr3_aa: CASSGGNYNEQFF
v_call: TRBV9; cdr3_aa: CASSGGYYTDTQYF
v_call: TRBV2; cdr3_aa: CASIKGSGGARNEQFF
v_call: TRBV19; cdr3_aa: CASSIRGGANEKLFF
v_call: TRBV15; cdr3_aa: CATRDRFYEQYF
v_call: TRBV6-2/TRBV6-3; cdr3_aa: CASSPAGPSNQPQHF
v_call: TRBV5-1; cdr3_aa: CASSLGGGRADTQYF
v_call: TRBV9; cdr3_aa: CASSVGETEAFF
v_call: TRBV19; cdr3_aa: CASKRGFAGSGNTIYF
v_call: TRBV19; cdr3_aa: CASSISGQGRNEKLFF
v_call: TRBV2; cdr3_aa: CASREIPGTGPPLHF
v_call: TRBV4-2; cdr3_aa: CASSQRLGQPHSNYGYTF
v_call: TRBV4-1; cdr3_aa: CASSRNSQGKSTDTQYF
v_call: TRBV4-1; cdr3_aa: CASSQTFGAGELFF
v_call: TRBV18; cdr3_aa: CASSPGMVDTEAFF
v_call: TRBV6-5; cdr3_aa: CASSSQTVPYGYTF
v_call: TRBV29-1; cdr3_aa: CSVLFSGANVLTF
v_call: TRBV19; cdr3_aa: CASRAVNTEAFF
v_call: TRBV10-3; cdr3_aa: CAITDSTPNNEQFF
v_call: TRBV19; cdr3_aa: CASSMGQGSGQETQYF